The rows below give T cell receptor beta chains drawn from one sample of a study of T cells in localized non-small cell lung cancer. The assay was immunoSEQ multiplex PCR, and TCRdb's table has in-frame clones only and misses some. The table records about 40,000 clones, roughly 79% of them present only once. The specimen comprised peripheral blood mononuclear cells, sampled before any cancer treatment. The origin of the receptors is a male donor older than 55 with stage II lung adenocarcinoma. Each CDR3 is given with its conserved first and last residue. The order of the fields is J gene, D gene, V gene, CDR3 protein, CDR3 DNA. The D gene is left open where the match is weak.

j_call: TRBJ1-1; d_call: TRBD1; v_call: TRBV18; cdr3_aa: CASSTIQGGNTEAFF; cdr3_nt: TGTGCCAGCTCAACTATACAGGGGGGAAACACTGAAGCTTTCTTT
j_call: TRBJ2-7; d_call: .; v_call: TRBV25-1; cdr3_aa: CASSVTGTPRTYEQYF; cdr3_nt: TGTGCCAGCAGTGTTACCGGGACGCCGAGGACCTACGAGCAGTACTTC
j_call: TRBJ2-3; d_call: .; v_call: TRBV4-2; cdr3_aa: CASSQAVGWGTDTQYF; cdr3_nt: TGTGCCAGCAGCCAAGCCGTAGGGTGGGGCACAGATACGCAGTATTTT
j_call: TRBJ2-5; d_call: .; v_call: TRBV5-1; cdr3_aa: CASSLLLEETQYF; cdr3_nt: TGCGCCAGCAGCTTGCTCCTAGAGGAGACCCAGTACTTC
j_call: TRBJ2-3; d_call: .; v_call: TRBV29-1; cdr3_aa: CSVETDREPDTQYF; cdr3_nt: TGCAGCGTTGAAACGGATCGGGAGCCAGATACGCAGTATTTT
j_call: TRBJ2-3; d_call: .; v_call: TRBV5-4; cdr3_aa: CASSGDGRYTDTQYF; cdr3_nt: TGTGCCAGCAGCGGGGACGGGAGATACACAGATACGCAGTATTTT
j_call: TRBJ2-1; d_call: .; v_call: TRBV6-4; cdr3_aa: CASRGADLNEQFF; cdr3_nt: TGTGCCAGCAGAGGAGCGGACCTAAATGAGCAGTTCTTC
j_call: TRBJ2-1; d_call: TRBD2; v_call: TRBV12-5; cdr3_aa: CASGFSGSTYNEQFF; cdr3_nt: TGTGCTAGTGGTTTTAGCGGGTCCACCTACAATGAGCAGTTCTTC
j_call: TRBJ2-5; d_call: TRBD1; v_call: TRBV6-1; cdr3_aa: CASHWTGESQETQYF; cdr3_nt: TGTGCCAGTCACTGGACAGGGGAATCACAAGAGACCCAGTACTTC
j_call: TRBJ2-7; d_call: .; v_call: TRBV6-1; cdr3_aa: CASSEGVLGYEQYF; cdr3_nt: TGTGCCAGCAGTGAGGGGGTGCTGGGGTACGAGCAGTACTTC
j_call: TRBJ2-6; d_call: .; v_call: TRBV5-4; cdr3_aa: CASSLPGLANVLTF; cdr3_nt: TGTGCCAGCAGCTTGCCAGGGTTAGCCAACGTTCTGACTTTC